Presented here are 3 T cell receptor beta chains from one specimen sequenced in a study of blood T cell repertoires in COVID-19. Assay: immunoSEQ multiplex PCR; the TCRdb copy retains only in-frame clones and omits some. The sample includes some 66,000 clones, roughly nine tenths of them seen just once. The sequenced sample consisted of peripheral blood. All receptors come from a human donor in a cohort sampled during active COVID-19.

The chain links TRBV7-2 to TRBJ2-3, with D possibly matching TRBD2 (6 bases). Trimming removed 5 bases from V and 3 bases from J, with 15 bases in between. There are 15 residues in the CDR3. CDR1 is SGHTA, CDR2 FQGNSA, per germline. CDR3 sequence (DNA): TGTGCCAGCAGCCGGAGGGGTTGGGCGACAGATACGCAGTATTTT. Its translation: CASSRRGWATDTQYF.

The chain joins TRBV28 to TRBJ2-1; TRBD2 aligns across 13 bases. With V trimmed by 7 bases and J by 5 bases, 5 bases remained unmatched. From germline, CDR1 is MDHEN and CDR2 SYDVKM. The CDR3 spans 15 residues. The CDR3 sequence: CASTGTSGKNNEQFF. DNA of the CDR3: TGTGCCAGCACCGGGACTAGCGGGAAGAACAATGAGCAGTTCTTC.

V gene TRBV28 combines with J gene TRBJ2-7; 8 bases are a match to TRBD2. The trim removed 2 bases at V and 3 bases at J, leaving 15 bases unmatched. The CDR3 is 18 amino acids. Germline V CDR1 and CDR2: MDHEN, SYDVKM. CDR3: CASSLPLSSGKKFYEQYF. In DNA form, the CDR3 reads TGTGCCAGCAGTTTACCTTTGAGTAGCGGGAAAAAATTCTACGAGCAGTACTTC.